What follows are 6 T cell receptor beta chains derived from one specimen sequenced in a study of shared clonotypes between healthy human individuals. Measured with immunoSEQ multiplex PCR; TCRdb has only the in-frame clones, and not every one. Among about 2.1 million clones, 90% to 95% were seen once, and the ten largest hold approximately 1.6%. Naive-designated CD8 cells lacked CD45RO, were positively enriched for CCR7, and omitted terminally differentiated effector memory CD45RA+ cells. Sequencing was performed on naive CD8+ T cells from PBMCs. The receptors were gathered from a man aged 18 to 30 in good health. Some clones in this sample may be carry-over from other donors' samples.

V is TRBV27 and J is TRBJ2-3, with 7 positions matching TRBD1. Trimming removed 6 bases from V and 1 base from J; junction bases left unmatched: 10. Germline V lookup: CDR1 MNHEY, CDR2 SMNVEV (reference sequence). The CDR3 is 16 residues long. The CDR3 coding sequence is TGTGCCAGCAGCCTCGGGTTCACAGGGGGCACAGATACGCAGTATTTT. This encodes CASSLGFTGGTDTQYF.

The J gene is TRBJ1-1, the V gene TRBV7-9; D is possibly TRBD1 (6 bases). The CDR3 is 13 amino acids. Trimming removed 5 bases from V and 10 bases from J, with 17 bases in between. Germline V CDR1 and CDR2: SEHNR, FQNEAQ (reference sequence). CDR3 nucleotide sequence: TGTGCCAGCAGCCCCGGGGCGGGGGCGGTAGCTTTCTTT. This sequence encodes CASSPGAGAVAFF.

The chain combines TRBV11-2 with TRBJ2-5; 12 bases are shared with TRBD2. With the DNA end fitting TRBJ2-7 better, the J assignment may be wrong. The CDR3 consists of 15 residues. Germline V lookup: CDR1 SGHAT, CDR2 FQNNGV. CDR3 loop: CASSLGTSGTYEQYF. The CDR3 DNA reads as TGTGCCAGCAGCTTAGGGACTAGCGGGACGTACGAGCAGTACTTC.

This chain joins TRBV12-5 and TRBJ2-1, with 10 bases fitting TRBD1. V was clipped by 3 bases and J by 6 bases; unmatched bases: 2. The CDR3 has 14 amino acids. Germline CDR1 LGHNT, CDR2 FRNRAP. CDR3 DNA sequence: TGTGCTAGTGGTTTCTGGGACAGGGGCAATGAGCAGTTCTTC. It encodes CASGFWDRGNEQFF.

The chain links TRBV4-1 to TRBJ2-7; no firm D call. V was cut by 0 bases and J by 2 bases, with 14 bases left in between. Germline values: CDR1 MGHRA, CDR2 YSYEKL. CDR3 length: 16 amino acids. The CDR3 DNA is TGCGCCAGCAGCCAAGATACTACAGTGAAGACCTACGAGCAGTACTTC. It translates to CASSQDTTVKTYEQYF.

This clone has only one observation. This chain connects TRBV27 to TRBJ2-7; weak D call: TRBD1 (5 bases). Germline V gene lookup returns CDR1 MNHEY and CDR2 SMNVEV (reference sequence). The CDR3 covers 17 residues. Deletions cut 3 bases from V and 0 bases from J, with 18 bases between. CDR3 bases: TGTGCCAGCAGTTTTACCCCTCGACAAGGGGACTCCTACGAGCAGTACTTC. As protein: CASSFTPRQGDSYEQYF.